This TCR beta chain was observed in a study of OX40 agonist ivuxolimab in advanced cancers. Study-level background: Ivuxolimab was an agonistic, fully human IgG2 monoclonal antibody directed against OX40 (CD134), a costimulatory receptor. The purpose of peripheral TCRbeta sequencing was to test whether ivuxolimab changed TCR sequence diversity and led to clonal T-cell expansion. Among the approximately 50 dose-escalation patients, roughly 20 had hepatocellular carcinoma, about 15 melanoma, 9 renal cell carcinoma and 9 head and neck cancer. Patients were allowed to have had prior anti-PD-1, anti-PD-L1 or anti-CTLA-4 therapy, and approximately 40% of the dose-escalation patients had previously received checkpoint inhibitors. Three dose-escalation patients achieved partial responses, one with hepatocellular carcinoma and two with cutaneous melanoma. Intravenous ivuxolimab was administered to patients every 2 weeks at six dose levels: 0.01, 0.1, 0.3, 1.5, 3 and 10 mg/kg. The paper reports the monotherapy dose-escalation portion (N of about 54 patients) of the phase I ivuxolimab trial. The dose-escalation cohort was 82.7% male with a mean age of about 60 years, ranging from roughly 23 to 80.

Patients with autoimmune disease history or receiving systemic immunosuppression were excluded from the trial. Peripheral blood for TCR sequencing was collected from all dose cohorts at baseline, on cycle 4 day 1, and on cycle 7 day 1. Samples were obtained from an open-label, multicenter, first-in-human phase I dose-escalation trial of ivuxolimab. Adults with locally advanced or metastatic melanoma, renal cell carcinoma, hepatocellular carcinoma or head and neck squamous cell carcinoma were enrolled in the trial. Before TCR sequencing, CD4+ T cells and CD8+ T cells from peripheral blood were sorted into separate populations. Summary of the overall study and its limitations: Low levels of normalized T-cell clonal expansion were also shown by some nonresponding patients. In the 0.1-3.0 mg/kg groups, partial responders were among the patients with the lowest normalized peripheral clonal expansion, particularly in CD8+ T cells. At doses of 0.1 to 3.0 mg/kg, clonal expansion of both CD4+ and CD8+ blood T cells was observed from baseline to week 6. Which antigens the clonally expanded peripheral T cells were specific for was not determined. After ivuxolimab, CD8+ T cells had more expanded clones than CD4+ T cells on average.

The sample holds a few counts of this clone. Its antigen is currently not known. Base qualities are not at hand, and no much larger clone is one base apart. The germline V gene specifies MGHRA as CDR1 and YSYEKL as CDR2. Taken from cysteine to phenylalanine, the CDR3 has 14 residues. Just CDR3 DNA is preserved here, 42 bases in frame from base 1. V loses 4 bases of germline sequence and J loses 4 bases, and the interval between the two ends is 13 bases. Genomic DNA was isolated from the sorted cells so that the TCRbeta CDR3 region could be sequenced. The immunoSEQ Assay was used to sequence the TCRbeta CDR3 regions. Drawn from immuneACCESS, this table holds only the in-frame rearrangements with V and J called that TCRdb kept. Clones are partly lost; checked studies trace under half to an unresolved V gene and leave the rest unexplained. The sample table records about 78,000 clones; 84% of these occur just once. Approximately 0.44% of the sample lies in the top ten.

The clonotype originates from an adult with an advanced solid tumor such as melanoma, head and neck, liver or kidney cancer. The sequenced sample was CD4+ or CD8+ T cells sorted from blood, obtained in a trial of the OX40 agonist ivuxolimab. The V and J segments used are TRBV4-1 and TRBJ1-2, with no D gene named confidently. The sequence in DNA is TGCGCCAGCAGCCGAGCCGGGGAGGTCTATGGCTACACCTTC. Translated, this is CASSRAGEVYGYTF.